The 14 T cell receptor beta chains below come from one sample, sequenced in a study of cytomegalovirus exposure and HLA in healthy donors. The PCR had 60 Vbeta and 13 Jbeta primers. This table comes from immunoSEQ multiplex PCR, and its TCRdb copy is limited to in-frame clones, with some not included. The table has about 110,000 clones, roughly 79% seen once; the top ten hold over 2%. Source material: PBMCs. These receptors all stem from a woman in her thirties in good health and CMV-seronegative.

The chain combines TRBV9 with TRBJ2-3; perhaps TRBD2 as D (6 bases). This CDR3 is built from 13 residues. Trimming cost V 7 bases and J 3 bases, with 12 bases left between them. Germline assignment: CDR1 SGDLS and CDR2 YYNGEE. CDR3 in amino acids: CASSGRDTDTQYF. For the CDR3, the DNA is TGTGCCAGCTCGGGGCGGGATACAGATACGCAGTATTTT. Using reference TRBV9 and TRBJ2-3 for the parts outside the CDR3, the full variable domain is DSGVTQTPKHLITATGQRVTLRCSPRSGDLSVYWYQQSLDQGLQFLIQYYNGEERAKGNILERFSAQQFPDLHSELNLSSLELGDSALYFCASSGRDTDTQYFGPGTRLTVL.

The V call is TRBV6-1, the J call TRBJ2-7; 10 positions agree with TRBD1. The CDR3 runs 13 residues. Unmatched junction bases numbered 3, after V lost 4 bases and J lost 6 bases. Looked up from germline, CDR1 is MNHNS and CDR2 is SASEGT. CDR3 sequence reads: CASSVGQGSEQYF. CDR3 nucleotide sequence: TGTGCCAGCAGTGTGGGACAGGGGTCCGAGCAGTACTTC.

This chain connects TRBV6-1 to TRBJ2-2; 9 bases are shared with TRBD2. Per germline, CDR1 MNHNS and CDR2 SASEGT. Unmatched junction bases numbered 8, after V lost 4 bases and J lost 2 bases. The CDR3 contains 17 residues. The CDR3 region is CASSATSGKVNTGELFF. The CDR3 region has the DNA TGTGCCAGCAGTGCGACTAGCGGAAAAGTAAACACCGGGGAGCTGTTTTTT.

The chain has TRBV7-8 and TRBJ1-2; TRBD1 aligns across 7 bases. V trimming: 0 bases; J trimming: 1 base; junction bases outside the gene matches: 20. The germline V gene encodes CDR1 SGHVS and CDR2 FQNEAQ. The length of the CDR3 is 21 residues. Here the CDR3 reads CASSLAMNVKGDRANNYGYTF. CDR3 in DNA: TGTGCCAGCAGCTTAGCGATGAACGTGAAGGGAGACAGGGCTAATAACTATGGCTACACCTTC.

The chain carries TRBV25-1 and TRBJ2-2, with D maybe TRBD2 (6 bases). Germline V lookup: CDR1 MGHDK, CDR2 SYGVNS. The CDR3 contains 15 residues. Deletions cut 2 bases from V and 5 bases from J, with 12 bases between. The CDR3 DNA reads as TGTGCCAGCAGTGAACCCCTCGCGGGGACCGGGGAGCTGTTTTTT. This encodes CASSEPLAGTGELFF. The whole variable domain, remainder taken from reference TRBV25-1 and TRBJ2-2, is EADIYQTPRYLVIGTGKKITLECSQTMGHDKMYWYQQDPGMELHLIHYSYGVNSTEKGDLSSESTVSRIRTEHFPLTLESARPSHTSQYLCASSEPLAGTGELFFGEGSRLTVL.

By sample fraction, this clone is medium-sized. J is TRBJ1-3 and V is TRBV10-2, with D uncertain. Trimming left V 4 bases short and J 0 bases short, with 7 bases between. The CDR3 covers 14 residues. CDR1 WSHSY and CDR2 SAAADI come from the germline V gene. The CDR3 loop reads CASSGSPSGNTIYF. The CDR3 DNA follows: TGCGCCAGCAGTGGTTCTCCCTCTGGAAACACCATATATTTT.

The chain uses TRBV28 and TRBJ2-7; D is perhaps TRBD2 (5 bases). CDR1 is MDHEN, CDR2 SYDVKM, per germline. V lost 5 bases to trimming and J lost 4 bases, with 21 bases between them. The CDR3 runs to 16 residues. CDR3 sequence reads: CASSPPGMGKIYEQYF. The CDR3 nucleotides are TGTGCCAGCAGTCCGCCCGGGATGGGAAAGATATACGAGCAGTACTTC.

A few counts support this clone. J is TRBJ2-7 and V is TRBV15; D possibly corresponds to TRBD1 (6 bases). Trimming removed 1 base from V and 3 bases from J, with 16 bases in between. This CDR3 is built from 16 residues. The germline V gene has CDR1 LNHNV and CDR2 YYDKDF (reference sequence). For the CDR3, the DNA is TGTGCCACCAGCAGAGCTCCGAACAGGGCCCTCTACGAGCAGTACTTC. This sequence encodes CATSRAPNRALYEQYF.

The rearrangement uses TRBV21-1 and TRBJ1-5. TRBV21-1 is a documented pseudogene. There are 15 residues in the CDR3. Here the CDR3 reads CASSCRGNSNQPQHF. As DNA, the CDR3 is TGTGCCAGCAGCTGCCGCGGCAATAGCAATCAGCCCCAGCATTTT.

This chain's CDR3 is CARRSRQTSGANVLTF. In nucleotides, the CDR3 is TGTGCCAGAAGATCAAGACAGACCTCTGGGGCCAACGTCCTGACTTTC. V is TRBV5-3 and J is TRBJ2-6; D is possibly TRBD1 (5 bases). TRBV5-3 is an ORF for which the function is uncertain. CDR3 size: 16 residues. The V end was cut by 5 bases, the J end by 0 bases, with 12 bases between.

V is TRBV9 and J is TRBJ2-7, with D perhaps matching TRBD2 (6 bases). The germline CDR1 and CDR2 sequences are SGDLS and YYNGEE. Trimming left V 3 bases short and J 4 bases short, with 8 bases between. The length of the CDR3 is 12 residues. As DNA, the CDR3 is TGTGCCAGCAGCGCTGGGGGGTACGAGCAGTACTTC. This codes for CASSAGGYEQYF.

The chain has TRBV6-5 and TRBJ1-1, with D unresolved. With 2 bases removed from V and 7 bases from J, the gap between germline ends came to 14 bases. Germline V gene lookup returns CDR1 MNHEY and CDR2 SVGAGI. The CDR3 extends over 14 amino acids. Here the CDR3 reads CASSYPGREGEAFF. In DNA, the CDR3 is TGTGCCAGCAGTTACCCCGGACGCGAGGGTGAAGCTTTCTTT.

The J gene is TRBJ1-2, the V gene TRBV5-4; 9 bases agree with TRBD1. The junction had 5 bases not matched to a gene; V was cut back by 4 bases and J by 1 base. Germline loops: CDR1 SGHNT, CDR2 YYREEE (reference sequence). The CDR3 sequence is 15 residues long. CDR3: CASSRQGGYNYGYTF. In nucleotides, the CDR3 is TGTGCCAGCAGCCGACAGGGGGGGTATAACTATGGCTACACCTTC.

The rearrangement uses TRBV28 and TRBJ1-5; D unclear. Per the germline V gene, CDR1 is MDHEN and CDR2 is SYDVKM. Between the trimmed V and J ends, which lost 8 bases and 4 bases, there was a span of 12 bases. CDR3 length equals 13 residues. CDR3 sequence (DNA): TGTGCCAGCGTAACAGCCTCTAATCAGCCCCAGCATTTT. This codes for CASVTASNQPQHF.